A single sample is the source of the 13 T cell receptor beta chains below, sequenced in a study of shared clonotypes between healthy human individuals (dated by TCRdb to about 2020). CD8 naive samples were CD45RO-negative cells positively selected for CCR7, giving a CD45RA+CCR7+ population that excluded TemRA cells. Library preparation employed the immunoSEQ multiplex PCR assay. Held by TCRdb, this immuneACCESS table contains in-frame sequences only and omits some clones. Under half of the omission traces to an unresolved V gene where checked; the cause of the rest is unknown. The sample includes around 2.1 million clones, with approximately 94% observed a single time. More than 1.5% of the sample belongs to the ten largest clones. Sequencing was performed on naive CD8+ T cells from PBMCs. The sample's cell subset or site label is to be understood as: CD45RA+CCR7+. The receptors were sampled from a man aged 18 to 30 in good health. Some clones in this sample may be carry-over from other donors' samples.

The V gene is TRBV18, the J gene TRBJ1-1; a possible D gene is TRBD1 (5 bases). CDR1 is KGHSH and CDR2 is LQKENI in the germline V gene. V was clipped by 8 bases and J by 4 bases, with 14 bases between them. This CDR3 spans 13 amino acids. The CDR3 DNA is TGTGCCAGCCTTATGTCAGGGTTCACTGAAGCTTTCTTT. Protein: CASLMSGFTEAFF.

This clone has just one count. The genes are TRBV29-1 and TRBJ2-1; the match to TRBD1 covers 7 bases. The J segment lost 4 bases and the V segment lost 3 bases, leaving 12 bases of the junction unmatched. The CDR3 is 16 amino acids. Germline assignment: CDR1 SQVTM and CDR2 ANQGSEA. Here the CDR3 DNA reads TGCAGCGTTGATGGGGCGCAGGGGGATTTTTACAATGAGCAGTTCTTC. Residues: CSVDGAQGDFYNEQFF.

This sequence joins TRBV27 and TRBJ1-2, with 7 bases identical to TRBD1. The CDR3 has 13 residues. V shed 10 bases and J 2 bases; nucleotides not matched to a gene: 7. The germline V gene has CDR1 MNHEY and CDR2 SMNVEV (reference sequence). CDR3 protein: CAMTTGMNYGYTF. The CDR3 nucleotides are TGTGCCATGACGACAGGGATGAACTATGGCTACACCTTC.

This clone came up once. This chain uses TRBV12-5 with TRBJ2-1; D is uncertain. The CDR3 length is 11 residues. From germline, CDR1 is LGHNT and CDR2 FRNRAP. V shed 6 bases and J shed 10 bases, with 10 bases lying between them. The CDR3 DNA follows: TGTGCTAGTGGGACCGGCTACGAGCAGTTCTTC. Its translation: CASGTGYEQFF.

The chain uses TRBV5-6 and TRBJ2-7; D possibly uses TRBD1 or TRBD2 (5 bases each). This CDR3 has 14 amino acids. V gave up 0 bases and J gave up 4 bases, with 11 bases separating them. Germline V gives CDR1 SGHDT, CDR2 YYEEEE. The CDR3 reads CASSLGGGGYEQYF. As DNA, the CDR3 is TGTGCCAGCAGCTTGGGTGGTGGGGGTTACGAGCAGTACTTC.

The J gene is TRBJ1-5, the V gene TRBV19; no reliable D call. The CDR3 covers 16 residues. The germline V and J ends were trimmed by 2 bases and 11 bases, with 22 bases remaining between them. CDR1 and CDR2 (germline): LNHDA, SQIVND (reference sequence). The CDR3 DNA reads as TGTGCCAGTAGTATACGATCTGGGCGTTCGACGGCATCCCAGCATTTT. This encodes CASSIRSGRSTASQHF. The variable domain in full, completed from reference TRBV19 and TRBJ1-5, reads DGGITQSPKYLFRKEGQNVTLSCEQNLNHDAMYWYRQDPGQGLRLIYYSQIVNDFQKGDIAEGYSVSREKKESFPLTVTSAQKNPTAFYLCASSIRSGRSTASQHFGDGTRLSIL.

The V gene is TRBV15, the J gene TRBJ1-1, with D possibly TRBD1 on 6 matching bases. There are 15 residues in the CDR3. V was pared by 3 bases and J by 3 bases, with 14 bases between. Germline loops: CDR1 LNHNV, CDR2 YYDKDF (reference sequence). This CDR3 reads CATSRAIGGHTEAFF. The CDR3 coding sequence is TGTGCCACCAGCAGGGCAATTGGGGGGCACACTGAAGCTTTCTTT.

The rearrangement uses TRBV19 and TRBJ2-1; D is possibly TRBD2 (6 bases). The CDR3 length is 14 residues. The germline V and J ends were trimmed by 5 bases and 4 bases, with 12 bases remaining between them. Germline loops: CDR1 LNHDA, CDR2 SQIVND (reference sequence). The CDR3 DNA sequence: TGTGCCAGTAGTTTGCGGGGAAGATACAATGAGCAGTTCTTC. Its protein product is CASSLRGRYNEQFF.

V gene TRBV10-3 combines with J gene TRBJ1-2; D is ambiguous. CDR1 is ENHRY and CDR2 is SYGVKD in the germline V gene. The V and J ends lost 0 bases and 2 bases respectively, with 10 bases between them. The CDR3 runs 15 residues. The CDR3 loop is CAISESIGGNYGYTF. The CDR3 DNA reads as TGTGCCATCAGTGAGTCGATCGGCGGCAACTATGGCTACACCTTC.

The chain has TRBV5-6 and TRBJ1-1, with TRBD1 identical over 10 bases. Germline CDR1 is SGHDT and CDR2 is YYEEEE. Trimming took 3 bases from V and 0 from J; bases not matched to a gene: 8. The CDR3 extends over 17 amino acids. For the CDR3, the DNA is TGTGCCAGCAGCTGGGCCGGGACAGGGGCCATGAACACTGAAGCTTTCTTT. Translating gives CASSWAGTGAMNTEAFF. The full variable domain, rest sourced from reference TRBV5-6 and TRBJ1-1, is DAGVTQSPTHLIKTRGQQVTLRCSPKSGHDTVSWYQQALGQGPQFIFQYYEEEERQRGNFPDRFSGHQFPNYSSELNVNALLLGDSALYLCASSWAGTGAMNTEAFFGQGTRLTVV.

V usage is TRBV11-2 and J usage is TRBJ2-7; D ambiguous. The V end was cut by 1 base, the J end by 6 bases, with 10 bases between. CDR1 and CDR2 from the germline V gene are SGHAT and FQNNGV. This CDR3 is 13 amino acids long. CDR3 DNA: TGTGCCAGCAGCTTAGGACTGGTATCCGAGCAGTACTTC. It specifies CASSLGLVSEQYF.

The CDR3 DNA reads as TGCGCCAGCAGTGAGGGCGGGAGAGACACCGGGGAGCTGTTTTTT. Residues: CASSEGGRDTGELFF. V is TRBV10-1 and J is TRBJ2-2; 7 positions match TRBD2. The V gene end was trimmed by 2 bases and the J gene end by 3 bases; junction bases not matched to a gene: 3. The CDR3 contains 15 residues. Germline-derived CDR1 and CDR2 are WNHNN and SYGVQD (reference sequence).

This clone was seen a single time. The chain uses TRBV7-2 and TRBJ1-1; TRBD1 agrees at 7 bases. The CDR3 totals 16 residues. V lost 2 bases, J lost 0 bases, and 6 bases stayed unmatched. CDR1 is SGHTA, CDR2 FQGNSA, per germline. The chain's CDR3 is CASSLPVTGVNTEAFF. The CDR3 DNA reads TGTGCCAGCAGCTTACCGGTAACAGGGGTGAACACTGAAGCTTTCTTT.